Shown below are 5 T cell receptor beta chains from a single sample sequenced in a study of shared clonotypes between healthy human individuals. Sequencing used immunoSEQ multiplex PCR; TCRdb keeps in-frame clones, though not all of them. This table has fewer than 550,000 clones, roughly 79% appearing once. Sequenced sample: PBMCs. Receptor source: a woman in her 40s in good health. Some clones in this sample may be carry-over from other donors' samples.

As for this clone: Sequence at one end of the junction differs from germline and may be a read error. The chain couples TRBV18 to TRBJ2-5; the match to TRBD2 covers 12 bases. Germline assignment: CDR1 KGHSH and CDR2 LQKENI. CDR3 length: 15 amino acids. The CDR3 protein is CAGSPRETSGRNQYF. The DNA for the CDR3 is TGTGCCGGCTCACCACGGGAGACTAGCGGGAGAAACCAGTACTTC.

This clone appeared a few times. The chain links TRBV7-9 to TRBJ1-1, with no clear D. The CDR3 has 11 amino acids. CDR1 and CDR2 (germline): SEHNR, FQNEAQ (reference sequence). With 5 bases removed from V and 3 bases from J, the gap between germline ends came to 4 bases. CDR3 sequence reads: CASSHYTEAFF. In nucleotides, the CDR3 is TGTGCCAGCAGCCATTACACTGAAGCTTTCTTT.

The genes are TRBV28 and TRBJ1-4, with 8 bases aligning to TRBD1. Germline CDR1 and CDR2: MDHEN and SYDVKM. The junction had 8 bases not matched to a gene; V was cut back by 5 bases and J by 6 bases. There are 15 residues in the CDR3. In DNA, the CDR3 is TGTGCCAGCAGTACCCAGGGGGCGGGGGATGAAAAACTGTTTTTT. Translating gives CASSTQGAGDEKLFF.

V and J are TRBV18 and TRBJ1-2; D not resolved. The V gene lost 0 bases and the J gene lost 2 bases, with 7 bases spanning the gap. This CDR3 comprises 14 residues. Looked up from germline, CDR1 is KGHSH and CDR2 is LQKENI. The CDR3 region is CASSPPTGNYGYTF. In DNA, the CDR3 is TGTGCCAGCTCACCACCGACGGGGAACTATGGCTACACCTTC.

The sample holds a few counts of this clone. The V gene is TRBV27, the J gene TRBJ2-1; 7 positions match TRBD1. Losses at the gene ends were 6 bases for V and 2 bases for J; bases not matched to a gene: 1. CDR3 length: 13 residues. In germline, CDR1 is MNHEY, CDR2 SMNVEV (reference sequence). CDR3 amino acids: CASRGTAYNEQFF. The CDR3, as DNA: TGTGCCAGCAGGGGGACAGCCTACAATGAGCAGTTCTTC.